Below, 20 T cell receptor beta chains from the same sample are listed, as sequenced in a study of blood T cells in healthy people across ages. Combining a sample-barcoded 5' primer with a J-beta primer mix, a second PCR ran for 7 to 11 cycles. TCRdb recomputed calls from the 5' RACE reads with MiXCR, one row per CDR3 protein. The data hold roughly 1,300,000 distinct CDR3 sequences, with 45% to 70% observed a single time. Specimen: blood. The receptor source for this set is a young man in good health.

This clonotype was counted only a few times. V is TRBV6-5 and J is TRBJ2-1; D unresolved. From germline, CDR1 is MNHEY and CDR2 SVGAGI. Trimming took off 0 bases at V and 0 bases at J, with 3 bases between the two ends. There are 14 residues in the CDR3. For the CDR3, the DNA is TGTGCCAGCAGTTACTCTAGCTCCTACAATGAGCAGTTCTTC. Its protein product is CASSYSSSYNEQFF.

The J gene is TRBJ2-7, the V gene TRBV6-5; 8 bases are a match to TRBD1. J gave up 1 base and V 1 base, and 18 bases lay outside the gene matches. The CDR3 length is 20 residues. The germline V gene has CDR1 MNHEY and CDR2 SVGAGI. CDR3 DNA sequence: TGTGCCAGCAGTTACTATCAATGGGGCAGGGGGCGACCAAAATCCTACGAGCAGTACTTC. Amino acids: CASSYYQWGRGRPKSYEQYF.

This chain connects TRBV4-2 to TRBJ1-2, with 7 bases identical to TRBD1. CDR1 is LGHNA and CDR2 is YNFKEQ in the germline V gene. Trimming took 3 bases from V and 5 from J; bases not matched to a gene: 15. CDR3 length: 17 residues. Written as DNA, the CDR3 is TGTGCCAGCAGCCATCACCTGCGAGCGTCCAGGGGGTATGGCTACACCTTC. This codes for CASSHHLRASRGYGYTF.

The V and J genes are TRBV2 and TRBJ2-5; TRBD1 might be the D (5 bases). CDR1 is SNHLY and CDR2 is FYNNEI in the germline V gene. The V gene lost 5 bases and the J gene lost 1 base, with 11 bases spanning the gap. The CDR3 has 14 amino acids. CDR3 residues: CASSPGHLQETQYF. In DNA form, the CDR3 reads TGTGCCAGCAGTCCAGGACACCTCCAAGAGACCCAGTACTTC.

This clonotype was counted a single time. V usage is TRBV5-1 and J usage is TRBJ2-4; possible D gene TRBD1, 6 bases. The CDR3 is 16 residues long. Germline V gives CDR1 SGHRS, CDR2 YFSETQ. Deletions cut 2 bases from V and 3 bases from J, with 15 bases between. The CDR3 DNA reads TGCGCCAGCAGCTTAACTACAGGGTGGGGCAAAAACATTCAGTACTTC. Translation gives CASSLTTGWGKNIQYF.

This clonotype turned up a few times. The chain recombines TRBV10-3 with TRBJ2-7, with 10 bases lining up with TRBD1. The CDR3 sequence is 17 residues long. Germline lookup yields CDR1 ENHRY and CDR2 SYGVKD. V lost 0 bases to trimming and J lost 4 bases; unmatched junction nucleotides: 9. The DNA for the CDR3 is TGTGCCATCAGTGAGTCCCCCCTTCGGGACAGGGGATACGAGCAGTACTTC. This encodes CAISESPLRDRGYEQYF.

The CDR3 DNA reads as TGTGCCAGCAGCTTTCGTCGGGGAAGAACTGAAGCTTTCTTT. As protein: CASSFRRGRTEAFF. The chain couples TRBV7-2 to TRBJ1-1, with D uncertain. This CDR3 has 14 residues. CDR1 is SGHTA, CDR2 FQGNSA, per germline. V lost 3 bases and J 5 bases, leaving 13 bases between the germline ends.

This chain connects TRBV5-1 to TRBJ1-6; tentative D call: TRBD1 (5 bases). Germline V CDR1 and CDR2: SGHRS, YFSETQ. Trimming took off 0 bases at V and 9 bases at J, with 10 bases between the two ends. The CDR3 contains 14 residues. The DNA of the CDR3 is TGCGCCAGCAGCTTGGCAGGGTTTGGTTCACCCCTCCACTTT. Its translation: CASSLAGFGSPLHF.

CDR3 loop: CATYPRGRHYEQYF. The CDR3 DNA reads TGTGCCACCTACCCCCGGGGGAGACACTACGAGCAGTACTTC. The V gene is TRBV28, the J gene TRBJ2-7, with D possibly matching TRBD2 (6 bases). V was pared by 10 bases and J by 3 bases, with 19 bases between. This CDR3 region has 14 residues. Germline V lookup: CDR1 MDHEN, CDR2 SYDVKM.

This chain links TRBV29-1 with TRBJ2-5; 7 bases map to TRBD1. V dropped 4 bases and J dropped 5; count of bases not matched to a gene: 7. Germline CDR1 SQVTM, CDR2 ANQGSEA. The CDR3 extends over 13 amino acids. CDR3 sequence: CSVVARGLETQYF. The CDR3 region has the DNA TGCAGCGTTGTAGCCAGGGGGTTGGAGACCCAGTACTTC.

V and J are TRBV29-1 and TRBJ2-7; D not resolved. V was pared by 0 bases and J by 3 bases, with 18 bases between. Per the germline V gene, CDR1 is SQVTM and CDR2 is ANQGSEA. The CDR3 length is 16 residues. CDR3 DNA sequence: TGCAGCGTTGAAGAGCTGGGGAAGGGTATGGGCTACGAGCAGTACTTC. This sequence encodes CSVEELGKGMGYEQYF.

V and J are TRBV4-2 and TRBJ1-2; perhaps TRBD1 as D (5 bases). Germline CDR1 reads LGHNA; CDR2 reads YNFKEQ. V lost 0 bases to trimming and J lost 0 bases, with 8 bases between them. The CDR3 contains 15 residues. CDR3 amino acids: CASSQDGGANYGYTF. CDR3 DNA: TGTGCCAGCAGCCAAGATGGGGGAGCTAACTATGGCTACACCTTC.

The chain uses TRBV29-1 and TRBJ2-7, with 11 bases that match TRBD2. The CDR3 is 13 residues long. With V trimmed by 1 base and J by 6 bases, 2 bases remained unmatched. Germline V gene sequence: CDR1 SQVTM, CDR2 ANQGSEA. The CDR3 nucleotides are TGCAGCGTTGAAGGGACTAGCGGGCGCGAGCAGTACTTC. It codes for CSVEGTSGREQYF.

The chain links TRBV25-1 to TRBJ2-6; no clear D gene. Looked up from germline, CDR1 is MGHDK and CDR2 is SYGVNS. CDR3 length equals 17 residues. Trimming took 1 base from V and 0 from J, leaving 10 bases between them. The CDR3 here is CASSEFPEISGANVLTF. In nucleotides, the CDR3 is TGTGCCAGCAGTGAATTTCCCGAGATCTCTGGGGCCAACGTCCTGACTTTC. Supplemented by reference TRBV25-1 and TRBJ2-6, the full variable domain reads EADIYQTPRYLVIGTGKKITLECSQTMGHDKMYWYQQDPGMELHLIHYSYGVNSTEKGDLSSESTVSRIRTEHFPLTLESARPSHTSQYLCASSEFPEISGANVLTFGAGSRLTVL.

The chain couples TRBV9 to TRBJ1-2, with TRBD1 matching 7 bases. Germline values: CDR1 SGDLS, CDR2 YYNGEE. Germline trimming cut 3 bases from V and 0 bases from J; bases unmatched to any gene: 11. The CDR3 extends over 17 amino acids. CDR3: CASSATGTEVTNYGYTF. CDR3 DNA: TGTGCCAGCAGCGCCACCGGGACAGAGGTTACTAACTATGGCTACACCTTC.

This clonotype was observed a handful of times. The chain links TRBV5-1 to TRBJ1-4; TRBD1 matches at 7 bases. The V gene end was trimmed by 0 bases and the J gene end by 7 bases; junction bases not matched to a gene: 3. CDR3 size: 14 residues. Germline values: CDR1 SGHRS, CDR2 YFSETQ. The CDR3 spells CASSLGDSSEKLFF. DNA of the CDR3: TGCGCCAGCAGCTTGGGGGACAGTAGTGAAAAACTGTTTTTT.

This clonotype was detected only once. The CDR3 DNA is TGTGCCAGCAGCCCCTTTGGGGGACGCACAGATACGCAGTATTTT. It translates to CASSPFGGRTDTQYF. V and J are TRBV5-6 and TRBJ2-3, with D tentatively TRBD1 or TRBD2 (5 bases each). Germline CDR1 and CDR2: SGHDT and YYEEEE. Trimming removed 4 bases at V and 1 base at J, with 13 bases between. This CDR3 has 15 residues. Supplemented by reference TRBV5-6 and TRBJ2-3, the full variable domain reads DAGVTQSPTHLIKTRGQQVTLRCSPKSGHDTVSWYQQALGQGPQFIFQYYEEEERQRGNFPDRFSGHQFPNYSSELNVNALLLGDSALYLCASSPFGGRTDTQYFGPGTRLTVL.

The chain recombines TRBV20-1 with TRBJ2-1; D is ambiguous. Germline-derived CDR1 and CDR2 are DFQATT and SNEGSKA (reference sequence). Trimming stripped 4 bases from V and 9 bases from J, with 13 bases between. The CDR3 is made up of 12 amino acids. CDR3 protein: CSATRAITEQFF. For the CDR3, the DNA is TGCAGTGCTACCCGGGCTATAACTGAGCAGTTCTTC.

This rearrangement joins TRBV7-9 to TRBJ2-3; D may be TRBD2 (6 bases). Trimming shortened V by 4 bases and J by 2 bases, and 13 bases separated the two germline ends. Germline CDR1 is SEHNR and CDR2 is FQNEAQ (reference sequence). The CDR3 is 15 residues long. CDR3 in amino acids: CASSSLGGDTDTQYF. The CDR3, as DNA: TGTGCCAGCAGCTCCTTAGGCGGGGACACAGATACGCAGTATTTT.

This clonotype came up once. The gene calls are TRBV3-1 and TRBJ1-5; D gene ambiguous. V lost 5 bases and J lost 8, with 10 bases in between. Germline loops: CDR1 LGHDT, CDR2 YNNKEL (reference sequence). The CDR3 covers 12 residues. The CDR3 DNA reads TGTGCCAGCAGCAACGCGGGGAAGCCCCAGCATTTT. Translated: CASSNAGKPQHF. Full variable domain (outside the CDR3, taken from reference TRBV3-1 and TRBJ1-5): DTAVSQTPKYLVTQMGNDKSIKCEQNLGHDTMYWYKQDSKKFLKIMFSYNNKELIINETVPNRFSPKSPDKAHLNLHINSLELGDSAVYFCASSNAGKPQHFGDGTRLSIL.